This T cell receptor (beta chain) stems from a study of T cell responses to AZD1222 COVID-19 vaccine. Whole-study findings and limits: Reports say nearly half of spike-specific TCRs go after unmutated variant regions.

Assay: immunoSEQ multiplex PCR; the TCRdb copy retains only in-frame clones and omits some. Altogether about 25,000 clones are present, more than 85% being singletons, with the ten largest covering 7% to 8.5%. As regards this clone: Its antigen is undetermined.

Germline V gene sequence: CDR1 MNHEY, CDR2 SVGAGI. This CDR3 has 16 amino acids. With V trimmed by 2 bases and J by 7 bases, 9 bases remained unmatched. The J gene is TRBJ2-7, the V gene TRBV6-5, with TRBD2 matching 12 bases. The sample consisted of peripheral blood, taken 28 days after the second AZD1222 dose. The clonotype originates from an adult who received the AZD1222 COVID-19 vaccine. CDR3 protein: CASSYALAGGPREQYF. CDR3 sequence (DNA): TGTGCCAGCAGTTACGCCCTAGCGGGGGGGCCTCGGGAGCAGTACTTC.